These 21 T cell receptor beta chains were sequenced from one sample in a study of blood T cell repertoires in COVID-19. Assay: immunoSEQ multiplex PCR; the TCRdb copy retains only in-frame clones and omits some. This sample has 35,000 to 55,000 clones; 88% occur once, and the top ten carry roughly 13%. The sample taken for sequencing was peripheral blood. The receptors derive from a human donor in a cohort sampled during active COVID-19.

This clone was observed once. CDR3 DNA sequence: TGTGCCAGCAGTGAAGCAGGGGGAGAGACCCAGTACTTC. Protein product: CASSEAGGETQYF. V gene TRBV2 combines with J gene TRBJ2-5; a possible D gene is TRBD1 (6 bases). Trimming stripped 0 bases from V and 4 bases from J, with 6 bases between. This CDR3 has 13 amino acids. Germline loops: CDR1 SNHLY, CDR2 FYNNEI. Complete variable domain (other parts from reference TRBV2 and TRBJ2-5): EPEVTQTPSHQVTQMGQEVILRCVPISNHLYFYWYRQILGQKVEFLVSFYNNEISEKSEIFDDQFSVERPDGSNFTLKIRSTKLEDSAMYFCASSEAGGETQYFGPGTRLLVL.

The CDR3 coding sequence is TGCGCCAGCAGCACTCGACAGGGGGCGGATGGGGAGCTGTTTTTT. It yields the protein CASSTRQGADGELFF. The rearrangement links TRBV5-1 to TRBJ2-2; 10 nucleotides agree with TRBD1. The CDR3 is 15 residues long. Trimming took 4 bases from V and 8 from J; bases not matched to a gene: 8. CDR1 and CDR2 from the germline V gene are SGHRS and YFSETQ.

The chain carries TRBV4-3 and TRBJ1-2; D ambiguous. The CDR3 extends over 15 amino acids. V was pared by 0 bases and J by 8 bases, with 16 bases between. Germline V lookup: CDR1 LGHNA, CDR2 YSLEER. CDR3 sequence reads: CASSQDRGGLEGYTF. In DNA, the CDR3 is TGCGCCAGCAGCCAAGATCGGGGAGGGCTTGAGGGCTACACCTTC.

V is TRBV5-8 and J is TRBJ1-4, with D uncertain. The CDR3 length is 13 residues. Germline V gives CDR1 SGHTS, CDR2 YDEGEE. Trimming stripped 4 bases from V and 5 bases from J, with 9 bases between. This CDR3 is CASSTGRNEKLFF. CDR3 sequence (DNA): TGTGCCAGCAGCACGGGTCGAAATGAAAAACTGTTTTTT.

This clone appeared once. The chain recombines TRBV7-9 with TRBJ2-5; no reliable D call. The CDR3 is made up of 12 amino acids. Trimming shortened V by 6 bases and J by 5 bases, and 10 bases separated the two germline ends. Looked up from germline, CDR1 is SEHNR and CDR2 is FQNEAQ (reference sequence). In DNA form, the CDR3 reads TGTGCCAGCAGTATTTTACGGGAGACCCAGTACTTC. As protein: CASSILRETQYF.

This chain connects TRBV7-2 to TRBJ1-2, with D possibly TRBD1 on 5 matching bases. The CDR3 is 15 amino acids. Germline CDR1 and CDR2: SGHTA and FQGNSA. Trimming cost V 1 base and J 4 bases, with 13 bases left between them. CDR3 DNA sequence: TGTGCCAGCAGCTTAGGACAGCCAGGTGTCTATGGCTACACCTTC. This codes for CASSLGQPGVYGYTF.

The chain carries TRBV6-5 and TRBJ1-5; D call uncertain. The V end lost 5 bases, the J end lost 5 bases, and 13 bases lay between the germline ends. This CDR3 contains 14 residues. From germline, CDR1 is MNHEY and CDR2 SVGAGI. CDR3 coding DNA: TGTGCCAGCAGTATTACCAGCGGAGATCAGCCCCAGCATTTT. It encodes CASSITSGDQPQHF.

The chain couples TRBV5-4 to TRBJ1-5; D perhaps matches TRBD1 (5 bases). The CDR3 length is 13 residues. V was pared by 5 bases and J by 9 bases, with 15 bases between. Germline CDR1 SGHNT, CDR2 YYREEE (reference sequence). CDR3 coding DNA: TGTGCCAGCAGTCTGGACGGGGGAGGGCCCCAGCATTTT. Amino acid sequence: CASSLDGGGPQHF.

This chain connects TRBV3-1 (or the pseudogene TRBV3-2) to TRBJ2-6, with D possibly being TRBD2 (6 bases). Trimming left V 6 bases short and J 2 bases short, with 11 bases between. Germline CDR1 reads LGHDT; CDR2 reads YNNKEL (reference sequence). The CDR3 is made up of 15 amino acids. The CDR3 DNA reads as TGTGCCAGCAGTCTACGGGGGACTGGGGCCAACGTCCTGACTTTC. This sequence encodes CASSLRGTGANVLTF.

The CDR3 region has the DNA TGTGCCAGCAGTTTCACCGGGACAGGGGACTATGGCTACACCTTC. It specifies CASSFTGTGDYGYTF. The rearrangement uses TRBV7-2 and TRBJ1-2; 10 nucleotides line up with TRBD1. Trimming removed 6 bases from V and 3 bases from J; junction bases left unmatched: 7. The CDR3 is made up of 15 amino acids. CDR1 SGHTA and CDR2 FQGNSA come from the germline V gene. Together with reference TRBV7-2 and TRBJ1-2, the CDR3 gives the full variable domain: GAGVSQSPSNKVTEKGKDVELRCDPISGHTALYWYRQSLGQGLEFLIYFQGNSAPDKSGLPSDRFSAERTGGSVSTLTIQRTQQEDSAVYLCASSFTGTGDYGYTFGSGTRLTVV.

This clone has just one count. The J gene is TRBJ1-6, the V gene TRBV19; D might be TRBD1 (6 bases). From germline, CDR1 is LNHDA and CDR2 SQIVND (reference sequence). V was shortened by 4 bases and J by 8 bases, with 9 bases between the two germline ends. The CDR3 loop spans 13 amino acids. The CDR3 nucleotides read TGTGCCAGTAGTACAGGGGCTTATTCACCCCTCCACTTT. This sequence encodes CASSTGAYSPLHF.

This rearrangement joins TRBV6-5 to TRBJ2-1; D ambiguous. The CDR3 is made up of 13 amino acids. Trimming stripped 4 bases from V and 8 bases from J, with 12 bases between. Germline assignment: CDR1 MNHEY and CDR2 SVGAGI. The CDR3 DNA is TGTGCCAGCAGTTCTGACACTCTCCATGAGCAGTTCTTC. It encodes CASSSDTLHEQFF.

The CDR3 DNA sequence: TGTGCCAGCAGGACAGGGACTAGCAATCAGCCCCAGCATTTT. Amino acid sequence: CASRTGTSNQPQHF. The J gene is TRBJ1-5, the V gene TRBV6-5; 7 bases are shared with TRBD1. From germline, CDR1 is MNHEY and CDR2 SVGAGI. CDR3 length equals 14 residues. The V segment lost 6 bases and the J segment 0 bases; nucleotides outside the gene matches: 2.

The chain couples TRBV4-3 to TRBJ2-3; D remains unclear. This CDR3 has 14 residues. Germline V lookup: CDR1 LGHNA, CDR2 YSLEER. V lost 3 bases to trimming and J lost 4 bases, with 11 bases between them. The CDR3 here is CASSHVSNSDTQYF. CDR3 bases: TGCGCCAGCAGCCACGTCAGTAATTCAGATACGCAGTATTTT.

The chain uses TRBV6-1 and TRBJ1-4; D gene ambiguous. Germline assignment: CDR1 MNHNS and CDR2 SASEGT. V was pared by 3 bases and J by 7 bases, with 12 bases between. The CDR3 consists of 14 residues. The CDR3 region has the DNA TGTGCCAGCAGTGACCCCCTAACGGGTGAAAAACTGTTTTTT. It translates to CASSDPLTGEKLFF.

V is TRBV12-3 or TRBV12-4 and J is TRBJ1-5; 8 bases are shared with TRBD1. There are 13 residues in the CDR3. V lost 7 bases and J lost 6; bases outside the gene matches: 5. This CDR3 is CASTLDRVQPQHF. The CDR3 region has the DNA TGTGCCAGCACATTGGACAGGGTTCAGCCCCAGCATTTT.

V usage is TRBV6-1 and J usage is TRBJ2-7; 7 nucleotides align to TRBD1. This CDR3 comprises 15 residues. The ends lost 2 bases at V and 3 bases at J; junction bases unmatched: 7. CDR1 and CDR2 (germline): MNHNS, SASEGT. The CDR3 region is CASSELKGAHYEQYF. The CDR3 DNA sequence: TGTGCCAGCAGTGAATTAAAGGGGGCCCACTACGAGCAGTACTTC.

This chain uses TRBV5-1 with TRBJ2-7; a possible D gene is TRBD1 (6 bases). The germline V gene has CDR1 SGHRS and CDR2 YFSETQ. The germline V and J ends were trimmed by 0 bases and 5 bases, with 12 bases remaining between them. CDR3 length: 14 residues. The CDR3 sequence: CASSLGTAGNEQYF. CDR3 nucleotides: TGCGCCAGCAGCTTGGGGACAGCTGGAAACGAGCAGTACTTC.

This clone was counted only a few times. CDR3 DNA: TGTGCCAGCAGCCCTTTAGGGAGTTTGTTCTTC. Translating gives CASSPLGSLFF. The V and J genes are TRBV7-9 and TRBJ2-1, with D possibly being TRBD2 (5 bases). The CDR3 extends over 11 amino acids. The V end was cut by 5 bases, the J end by 15 bases, with 14 bases between. Looked up from germline, CDR1 is SEHNR and CDR2 is FQNEAQ (reference sequence).

The chain uses TRBV6-2 or TRBV6-3 and TRBJ1-5; TRBD1 might be the D (6 bases). The CDR3 loop spans 14 amino acids. V lost 2 bases and J 6 bases, leaving 11 bases between the germline ends. Per germline, CDR1 MNHEY and CDR2 SVGEGT. CDR3 DNA: TGTGCCAGCAGTTACCTGACAGGTGGTCAGCCCCAGCATTTT. Amino acids: CASSYLTGGQPQHF.

This chain's CDR3 is CASSPPGTGRSYEQYF. The CDR3 DNA is TGTGCCAGCAGCCCTCCCGGGACAGGGCGGAGCTACGAGCAGTACTTC. The gene calls are TRBV6-2 or TRBV6-3 and TRBJ2-7; 9 bases agree with TRBD1. Germline CDR1 and CDR2: MNHEY and SVGEGT. The CDR3 contains 16 residues. V dropped 6 bases and J dropped 3; count of bases not matched to a gene: 12.